This T cell receptor beta chain was found in a study of cytomegalovirus exposure and HLA in healthy donors. Trimming left V 7 bases short and J 2 bases short, with 11 bases between. The CDR3 totals 13 residues. Germline CDR1 is SNHLY and CDR2 is FYNNEI. Amplification used 60 Vbeta primers and 13 Jbeta primers. Some clones are missing from TCRdb's copy, which holds only in-frame ones; the method was immunoSEQ multiplex PCR. Of about 71,000 clones listed, about 71% were seen once; the top ten hold roughly 9.7%. Unrecorded immune exposure was likely among donors, who were nominally healthy when sampled. The TCR sequence derives from a woman aged 50 to 65 in good health and CMV-seropositive. V usage is TRBV2 and J usage is TRBJ2-5; D not certain. Specimen: PBMCs. The chain's CDR3 is CASMWAVQETQYF. Written as DNA, the CDR3 is TGTGCCAGCATGTGGGCAGTTCAAGAGACCCAGTACTTC.